This TCR beta chain was obtained from a study of cytomegalovirus exposure and HLA in healthy donors. Study results and limitations: Researchers reported in a later analysis that a missense DCLRE1C variant was tied to TCR beta V- and J-gene trimming. Relative to the approximately 630-donor mean, N-insertions were reportedly fewer in an Asian-associated ancestry cluster in a later analysis.

Points on this clone: Its antigen is still unknown.

This CDR3 has 15 residues. The V gene lost 4 bases and the J gene lost 0 bases, with 11 bases spanning the gap. Germline assignment: CDR1 SGHAT and CDR2 FQNNGV. Both 60 Vbeta primers and 13 Jbeta primers went into the PCR. TCRdb's copy holds only in-frame clones and misses some; the assay was immunoSEQ multiplex PCR. Among 200,000 to 250,000 clones listed, roughly 80% were seen once. Sequencing input: PBMCs. V usage is TRBV11-2 and J usage is TRBJ2-3; D uncertain. The clonotype originates from a man aged 45-65 years in good health and CMV-seronegative. CDR3 residues: CASSSTVSSTDTQYF. CDR3 in DNA: TGTGCCAGCAGCTCTACAGTCTCTAGCACAGATACGCAGTATTTT.